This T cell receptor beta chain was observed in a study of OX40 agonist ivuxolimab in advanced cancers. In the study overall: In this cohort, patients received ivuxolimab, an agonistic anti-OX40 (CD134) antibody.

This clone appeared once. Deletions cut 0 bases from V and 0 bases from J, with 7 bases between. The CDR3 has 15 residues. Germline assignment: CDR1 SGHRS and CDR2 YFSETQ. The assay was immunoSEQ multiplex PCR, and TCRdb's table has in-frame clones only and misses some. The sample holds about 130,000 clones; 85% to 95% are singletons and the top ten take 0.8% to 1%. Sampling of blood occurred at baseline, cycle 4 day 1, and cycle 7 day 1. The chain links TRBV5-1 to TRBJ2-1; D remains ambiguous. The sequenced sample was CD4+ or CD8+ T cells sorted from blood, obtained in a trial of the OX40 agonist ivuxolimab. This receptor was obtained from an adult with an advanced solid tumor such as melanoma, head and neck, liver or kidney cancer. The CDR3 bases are TGCGCCAGCAGCTTGGAACTTAGCTCCTACAATGAGCAGTTCTTC. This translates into CASSLELSSYNEQFF.